Listed below are T cell receptor beta chains from one sample, sequenced in a study of T-cell memory formation after mild COVID-19. Each CDR3 protein is one row after TCRdb ran MiXCR on the 5' RACE reads. The table records around 500,000 distinct CDR3 sequences, 15% to 20% of them present only once. What was sequenced was PBMCs or a T cell subset sorted from them (not recorded which). The receptor set was obtained from an adult woman who had mild COVID-19 (a few samples of this study predate the infection). Cell type and time point are not known. Each CDR3 is given with its conserved first and last residue. The order of the fields is J gene, V gene, clone size, D gene, CDR3 protein, CDR3 DNA. The D gene is left open where the match is weak. Size tells how often a clone was seen (once, few, many) or the class of an expanded clone, and some rows leave it out.

TRBJ2-7 TRBV7-9 few TRBD1 CASSLAWTGDSEQYF TGTGCCAGCTCATTGGCTTGGACAGGGGATTCCGAGCAGTACTTC
TRBJ2-7 TRBV5-1 - - CASSLWTAHYEQYF TGCGCCAGCAGCCTCTGGACAGCACACTACGAGCAGTACTTC
TRBJ2-1 TRBV6-5 many TRBD1 CASSPRTGGSYNEQFF TGTGCCAGCAGCCCACGGACAGGGGGCTCCTACAATGAGCAGTTCTTC
TRBJ1-5 TRBV2 few - CASRDTLNQPQHF TGTGCCAGCAGAGACACCTTAAATCAGCCCCAGCATTTT
TRBJ2-7 TRBV5-6 few TRBD2 CASSLGLAGGPTYEQYF TGTGCCAGCAGCTTGGGACTAGCGGGAGGGCCAACCTACGAGCAGTACTTC
TRBJ2-1 TRBV6-5 - - CASRRDAYSSYNEQFF TGTGCCAGCAGACGGGACGCCTACAGCTCCTACAATGAGCAGTTCTTC
TRBJ2-7 TRBV2 - TRBD2 CASSEGLGSQRLADDYEQYF TGTGCCAGCAGTGAAGGGCTCGGCTCGCAACGGCTAGCGGATGACTACGAGCAGTACTTC
TRBJ2-7 TRBV7-9 many - CASRPSGYEQYF TGTGCCAGCAGGCCTAGTGGTTACGAGCAGTACTTC
TRBJ2-3 TRBV24-1 - - CATSDWSMDTQYF TGTGCCACCAGTGATTGGAGCATGGATACGCAGTATTTT
TRBJ2-1 TRBV18 - TRBD2 CASSPPNSGGGEQFF TGTGCCAGCTCACCACCGAATAGCGGGGGAGGTGAGCAGTTCTTC
TRBJ2-5 TRBV5-6 few - CASSKDRGETQYF TGTGCCAGCAGCAAAGACCGGGGAGAGACCCAGTACTTC
TRBJ1-1 TRBV10-3 - TRBD1 CAISGMDRGRIGEAFF TGTGCCATCAGTGGGATGGACAGGGGGCGAATTGGTGAAGCTTTCTTT
TRBJ2-1 TRBV7-2 - TRBD2 CASSLVAGGGGEQFF TGTGCCAGCAGCTTAGTAGCGGGAGGAGGGGGTGAGCAGTTCTTC
TRBJ2-2 TRBV7-7 - TRBD1 CASGVTGGLNTGELFF TGTGCCAGCGGGGTAACAGGGGGCCTGAACACCGGGGAGCTGTTTTTT
TRBJ2-7 TRBV5-6 many TRBD1 CASSLRQGFYEQYF TGTGCCAGCAGCTTGAGACAGGGATTCTACGAGCAGTACTTC
TRBJ1-2 TRBV6-1 - - CASRPPGAPPSYGYTF TGTGCCAGCAGGCCCCCCGGGGCCCCCCCCTCTTATGGCTACACCTTC
TRBJ2-1 TRBV5-8 - - CASSLAGYGEQFF TGTGCCAGCAGCTTGGCAGGGTACGGTGAGCAGTTCTTC
TRBJ1-2 TRBV6-4 few - CASSQTDEDGYTF TGTGCCAGCAGCCAGACGGACGAGGATGGCTACACCTTC
TRBJ2-7 TRBV5-4 few TRBD2 CASSLDIGSGTSGYEQYF TGTGCCAGCAGCTTGGATATTGGGTCCGGGACTAGCGGCTACGAGCAGTACTTC
TRBJ2-3 TRBV6-5 - - CASTTGDLTDTQYF TGTGCCAGCACTACTGGAGACCTCACAGATACGCAGTATTTT
TRBJ1-4 TRBV30 - TRBD1 CAWSIDRGNEKLFF TGTGCCTGGAGTATCGACAGGGGAAATGAAAAACTGTTTTTT
TRBJ1-2 TRBV7-9 - - CASSLVYPYGYTF TGTGCCAGCAGCTTAGTCTACCCCTATGGCTACACCTTC
TRBJ2-1 TRBV5-8 few - CASETRRNNEQFF TGTGCCAGCGAGACTAGACGGAACAATGAGCAGTTCTTC
TRBJ1-1 TRBV4-1 - - CASSQVDMGWVRGKSFF TGCGCCAGCAGCCAAGTCGATATGGGATGGGTGCGGGGGAAGTCTTTCTTT